This T cell receptor beta chain was recovered during a study of blood T cells in healthy people across ages. The length of the CDR3 is 12 residues. From germline, CDR1 is MNHEY and CDR2 SVGAGI. With 6 bases removed from V and 6 bases from J, the gap between germline ends came to 9 bases. A second PCR of about 6 to 12 cycles used a sample-barcoded 5' primer and a J-beta primer mix. TCRdb called the 5' RACE reads again in MiXCR, with one record for every CDR3 protein. The data show hundreds of thousands of distinct CDR3 sequences, approximately 52% seen once. The chain recombines TRBV6-5 with TRBJ2-4, with a possible D match to TRBD2 (6 bases). Material for sequencing was blood. The TCR comes from a woman of 80 years or more in good health. In DNA form, the CDR3 reads TGTGCCAGCAGCCAGGGAGGAAACATTCAGTACTTC. Translating gives CASSQGGNIQYF.